The source of this TCR beta chain is a study of T cell clusters in autoimmune cytopenias. Study results and limitations: Comparing secondary cytopenia with chronic lymphocytic leukemia showed no cluster-lack signature, apparently masked by lymphoma repertoire. The T cell clusters came from computational analysis alone and lack functional validation.

In regard to this clonotype: Its target is not known.

TRB rearrangements were amplified by touch-down multiplex PCR with mixed TRB-A/B primers. Following a re-call of the multiplex PCR reads, TCRdb has one entry per CDR3 protein and lacks DNA. The listing contains some 1,300 distinct CDR3 sequences. This CDR3 contains 15 residues. TRB amplification used 250 ng of peripheral blood genomic DNA. V gene TRBV12-3 or TRBV12-4 combines with J gene TRBJ2-2; TCRdb reports TRBD1, a call that lacks DNA to check it against. The TCR originated in a human donor with an autoimmune cytopenia or autoimmune hepatitis (not recorded which). Sequencing was done on a sample of peripheral blood. The CDR3 region is CASSQTGRRFGELFF.